The source of this TCR beta chain is a study of PD-L1 blockade in urothelial cancer. Study-level background: Prior chemotherapy ranged from 0 to 3 regimens per patient. Blood analysis was done at 3 weeks (second dose) and 6 weeks after treatment began.

CDR1 and CDR2 from the germline V gene are MGHDK and SYGVNS. Trimming left V 4 bases short and J 1 base short, with 13 bases between. There are 15 residues in the CDR3. Produced via immunoSEQ multiplex PCR; TCRdb's table is partial and in-frame only. The data show about 88,000 clones, more than 90% seen once. Pretreatment sampling and on-treatment sampling together yielded between 1 and 8 samples for each patient. The specimen was PBMCs, collected around atezolizumab (anti-PD-L1) treatment. The receptor was derived from a man aged 60 to 69 with urothelial cancer. V is TRBV25-1 and J is TRBJ2-5; D perhaps matches TRBD2 (6 bases). CDR3 DNA: TGTGCCAGCAGTGCCGCCGGGACTCCCCAAGAGACCCAGTACTTC. It yields the protein CASSAAGTPQETQYF.